Shown below are 22 T cell receptor beta chains from a single sample sequenced in a study of shared clonotypes between healthy human individuals (dated by TCRdb to 2019 to 2021). For the CD8 naive samples, CD45RO-negative cells were positively selected for CCR7, yielding a CD45RA+CCR7+ population from which TemRA cells were excluded. The library was made by the immunoSEQ multiplex PCR assay. TCRdb stores this immuneACCESS table with in-frame sequences only. Part of the clones is absent; in the studies checked, under half of the shortfall reflects unresolved V genes, and no reason is known for the rest. The sample has around 560,000 clones on record, 85% to 95% of them singletons. The ten most abundant clones make up over 0.095% of the sample. The source material was naive CD8+ T cells sorted from blood. What this sample's cell subset or site label stands for: CD45RA+CCR7+. These receptors were obtained from a woman in her 30s in good health.

The V gene is TRBV7-9, the J gene TRBJ2-5; TRBD2 agrees at 9 bases. The J call may be faulty, since TRBJ2-7 better matches the DNA end. This CDR3 is 15 amino acids long. Per the germline V gene, CDR1 is SEHNR and CDR2 is FQNEAQ (reference sequence). The CDR3 coding sequence is TGTGCCAGCAGCTTAGTAGGTAGCGGGAGCCACGAGCAGTACTTC. As protein: CASSLVGSGSHEQYF.

This clone was detected once. The chain joins TRBV28 to TRBJ2-1; 7 bases align to TRBD2. The germline gives CDR1 MDHEN, CDR2 SYDVKM. The CDR3 consists of 16 residues. J gave up 4 bases and V 3 bases, and 9 bases lay outside the gene matches. The CDR3 nucleotides are TGTGCCAGCAGTTTCGTGGCGGGAGAATTTTACAATGAGCAGTTCTTC. Protein product: CASSFVAGEFYNEQFF. The whole variable domain, remainder taken from reference TRBV28 and TRBJ2-1, is DVKVTQSSRYLVKRTGEKVFLECVQDMDHENMFWYRQDPGLGLRLIYFSYDVKMKEKGDIPEGYSVSREKKERFSLILESASTNQTSMYLCASSFVAGEFYNEQFFGPGTRLTVL.

This chain links TRBV27 with TRBJ2-1; the D is unclear. The CDR3 consists of 11 residues. V lost 4 bases, J lost 9 bases, and 7 bases lay in between. The germline CDR1 and CDR2 sequences are MNHEY and SMNVEV (reference sequence). CDR3 bases: TGTGCCAGCAGTTATCAGCGTGAGCAGTTCTTC. This encodes CASSYQREQFF.

This clone occurred once. The chain carries TRBV9 and TRBJ2-7, with TRBD2 matching over 8 bases. The J segment lost 3 bases and the V segment lost 4 bases, leaving 12 bases of the junction unmatched. This CDR3 is built from 16 residues. In germline, CDR1 is SGDLS, CDR2 YYNGEE. CDR3 nucleotides: TGTGCCAGCAGCCCCGGACCGGGAGGGTTCATCTACGAGCAGTACTTC. Encoded protein: CASSPGPGGFIYEQYF.

V is TRBV13 and J is TRBJ2-2; D is possibly TRBD2 (5 bases). CDR1 is PRHDT, CDR2 FYEKMQ, per germline (reference sequence). This CDR3 spans 15 amino acids. V was pared by 3 bases and J by 1 base, with 9 bases between. CDR3 nucleotides: TGTGCCAGCAGCTTCTCCGGGGAGAACACCGGGGAGCTGTTTTTT. Amino acid sequence: CASSFSGENTGELFF. The whole variable domain, filled in from reference TRBV13 and TRBJ2-2, reads AAGVIQSPRHLIKEKRETATLKCYPIPRHDTVYWYQQGPGQDPQFLISFYEKMQSDKGSIPDRFSAQQFSDYHSELNMSSLELGDSALYFCASSFSGENTGELFFGEGSRLTVL.

About this clone itself: Distinct nucleotide sequences in the sample also encode this CDR3. This chain joins TRBV19 and TRBJ2-7; possibly TRBD1 for D (6 bases). The CDR3 has 14 residues. V lost 5 bases and J 2 bases, leaving 13 bases between the germline ends. Germline values: CDR1 LNHDA, CDR2 SQIVND (reference sequence). This CDR3 is CASSPGALAYEQYF. The DNA for the CDR3 is TGTGCCAGTAGTCCAGGGGCATTGGCCTACGAGCAGTACTTC.

The CDR3 nucleotides are TGTGCCATCAGTGAGTCCCACAGAACCTACGAGCAGTACTTC. Amino acid sequence: CAISESHRTYEQYF. V gene TRBV10-3 combines with J gene TRBJ2-7; D not certain. The CDR3 runs to 14 residues. Germline loops: CDR1 ENHRY, CDR2 SYGVKD. V was trimmed by 0 bases and J by 2 bases, leaving 8 bases between them.

V gene TRBV27 combines with J gene TRBJ2-1; the D call may be TRBD1 or TRBD2 (5 bases each). Germline V gene sequence: CDR1 MNHEY, CDR2 SMNVEV (reference sequence). V was trimmed by 2 bases and J by 4 bases, leaving 12 bases between them. The CDR3 totals 15 residues. The CDR3 region is CASSLGTDWYNEQFF. Here the CDR3 DNA reads TGTGCCAGCAGTTTAGGGACGGACTGGTACAATGAGCAGTTCTTC.

This rearrangement joins TRBV7-7 to TRBJ2-1, with D possibly TRBD2 on 6 matching bases. Germline-derived CDR1 and CDR2 are SSHAT and FNYEAQ (reference sequence). This CDR3 is built from 17 residues. The V end lost 5 bases, the J end lost 0 bases, and 17 bases lay between the germline ends. CDR3 region: CASSQGAGRSSYNEQFF. CDR3 sequence (DNA): TGTGCCAGCAGCCAGGGAGCGGGCCGGAGCTCCTACAATGAGCAGTTCTTC.

The chain couples TRBV27 to TRBJ2-2, with D maybe TRBD1 (6 bases). Germline lookup yields CDR1 MNHEY and CDR2 SMNVEV (reference sequence). CDR3 size: 16 residues. V gave up 4 bases and J gave up 7 bases, with 19 bases separating them. The CDR3 spells CASSSTTGPRGGELFF. The CDR3 nucleotides read TGTGCCAGCAGTTCCACGACAGGCCCCCGGGGCGGGGAGCTGTTTTTT.

The chain employs TRBV5-8 and TRBJ1-2, with TRBD1 as a possible D gene (6 bases). The CDR3 is 15 residues long. V lost 4 bases to trimming and J lost 3 bases, with 16 bases between them. Looked up from germline, CDR1 is SGHTS and CDR2 is YDEGEE. The CDR3 bases are TGTGCCAGCAGCCTATGGGGGGGCCTAGACTATGGCTACACCTTC. It translates to CASSLWGGLDYGYTF.

For this clone: The same CDR3 can be traced to other DNA sequences in this sample. The chain recombines TRBV2 with TRBJ2-7; D is possibly TRBD1 or TRBD2 (5 bases each). Looked up from germline, CDR1 is SNHLY and CDR2 is FYNNEI. Trimming removed 1 base from V and 3 bases from J, with 7 bases in between. The CDR3 covers 13 residues. The CDR3 loop is CASSEGGSYEQYF. The CDR3 coding sequence is TGTGCCAGCAGTGAAGGGGGGAGCTACGAGCAGTACTTC.

This clone was counted a single time. The chain couples TRBV4-1 to TRBJ2-3; TRBD1 might be the D (5 bases). The germline V gene has CDR1 MGHRA and CDR2 YSYEKL. Trimming removed 0 bases from V and 6 bases from J, with 7 bases in between. This CDR3 has 13 residues. CDR3 coding DNA: TGCGCCAGCAGCCAAGAAGGGGTGGATACGCAGTATTTT. The encoded protein is CASSQEGVDTQYF.

The chain employs TRBV27 and TRBJ2-7; D remains unclear. Germline loops: CDR1 MNHEY, CDR2 SMNVEV (reference sequence). CDR3 length: 14 residues. Trimming removed 1 base at V and 0 bases at J, with 7 bases between. CDR3 protein: CASSLLGISYEQYF. The CDR3 region has the DNA TGTGCCAGCAGTTTATTGGGGATCTCCTACGAGCAGTACTTC.

J is TRBJ2-1 and V is TRBV21-1; TRBD2 reflects the table's D call only, with no check against the DNA. TRBV21-1 is annotated as a pseudogene. This CDR3 region has 23 residues. The CDR3: CASRQRQGIPGLAGLLTGDEQFF. Here the CDR3 DNA reads TGTGCCAGCAGACAAAGACAGGGGATCCCGGGACTAGCGGGACTACTGACTGGCGATGAGCAGTTCTTC.

The chain uses TRBV5-6 and TRBJ2-2; D call uncertain. Trimming cost V 4 bases and J 0 bases, with 7 bases left between them. The CDR3 length is 14 residues. From germline, CDR1 is SGHDT and CDR2 YYEEEE. This chain's CDR3 is CASSPDSNTGELFF. In DNA, the CDR3 is TGTGCCAGCAGCCCGGATTCGAACACCGGGGAGCTGTTTTTT.

The gene calls are TRBV7-9 and TRBJ2-5; 7 nucleotides match TRBD2. Trimming cost V 6 bases and J 0 bases; bases outside gene matches: 10. Germline values: CDR1 SEHNR, CDR2 FQNEAQ (reference sequence). CDR3 size: 16 residues. Here the CDR3 DNA reads TGTGCCAGCAGGGGGCCAGGGAGGGAGTACCAAGAGACCCAGTACTTC. This codes for CASRGPGREYQETQYF.

The CDR3 reads CASSPSSGEANTEAFF. The CDR3 DNA reads TGTGCCAGCAGTCCCTCATCAGGGGAAGCGAACACTGAAGCTTTCTTT. The chain employs TRBV27 and TRBJ1-1; D possibly corresponds to TRBD1 (6 bases). The V gene's germline CDR1 is MNHEY and CDR2 SMNVEV (reference sequence). The CDR3 is 16 residues long. Trimming shortened V by 5 bases and J by 1 base, and 17 bases separated the two germline ends.

This chain connects TRBV28 to TRBJ2-1; D is possibly TRBD1 (7 bases). The germline V gene encodes CDR1 MDHEN and CDR2 SYDVKM. The V end lost 4 bases, the J end lost 0 bases, and 10 bases lay between the germline ends. This CDR3 has 15 residues. The CDR3 DNA reads TGTGCCAGCAGTTCGGGGGACAGCTCCTACAATGAGCAGTTCTTC. Protein product: CASSSGDSSYNEQFF.

The J gene is TRBJ2-7, the V gene TRBV7-9, with D perhaps given as TRBD1 or TRBD2 (5 bases each). The CDR3 sequence is 13 residues long. V was cut by 5 bases and J by 5 bases, with 13 bases left in between. Germline values: CDR1 SEHNR, CDR2 FQNEAQ (reference sequence). CDR3 DNA sequence: TGTGCCAGCAGCGCCGGGGCGCTCAACGAGCAGTACTTC. This encodes CASSAGALNEQYF.

V and J are TRBV25-1 and TRBJ2-7; 9 bases align to TRBD2. Germline CDR1 reads MGHDK; CDR2 reads SYGVNS. The J segment lost 2 bases and the V segment lost 2 bases, leaving 4 bases of the junction unmatched. There are 15 residues in the CDR3. The CDR3 DNA is TGTGCCAGCAGTGAACGGCCTAGCGGGACCTACGAGCAGTACTTC. It yields the protein CASSERPSGTYEQYF.

The V and J genes are TRBV9 and TRBJ2-1; TRBD2 is a possible D gene (6 bases). The germline gives CDR1 SGDLS, CDR2 YYNGEE. The CDR3 length is 17 residues. The V end was cut by 0 bases, the J end by 6 bases, with 19 bases between. CDR3 bases: TGTGCCAGCAGCGTAGTGGGCTCCTGGGGGGAGGCCAATGAGCAGTTCTTC. Its translation is CASSVVGSWGEANEQFF.